These 22 T cell receptor beta chains came from one sample sequenced in a study of human T cells and chemical hapten exposure. One entry per CDR3 protein, called by TCRdb with MiXCR from the RACE reads. The table records hundreds of thousands of distinct CDR3 sequences, more than 5% of them present only once. Time point: patch test 2, 6 weeks after DPC sensitization. Treatment defined: therapeutic diphenylcyclopropenone sensitization with weekly scalp DPC. Here the sequenced sample was whole blood, taken in connection with sensitization to the hapten diphenylcyclopropenone (DPC). The source of these receptors is a woman between 18 and 29 years old with alopecia areata. Some clones in this sample may be carry-over from other donors' samples.

This clonotype was observed at least ten times. The chain carries TRBV6-5 and TRBJ1-5; TRBD1 matches at 7 bases. The V segment lost 2 bases and the J segment 4 bases; nucleotides outside the gene matches: 5. CDR1 and CDR2 from the germline V gene are MNHEY and SVGAGI. The CDR3 consists of 15 residues. The CDR3 DNA sequence: TGTGCCAGCAGTTACGGGGGACAGCGAAATCAGCCCCAGCATTTT. Protein product: CASSYGGQRNQPQHF.

This clonotype has ten or more counts. The gene calls are TRBV13 and TRBJ1-1; D is ambiguous. Germline loops: CDR1 PRHDT, CDR2 FYEKMQ (reference sequence). The CDR3 totals 15 residues. With 0 bases removed from V and 0 bases from J, the gap between germline ends came to 8 bases. This CDR3 is CASSLGRGLNTEAFF. Here the CDR3 DNA reads TGTGCCAGCAGCTTAGGACGCGGGCTGAACACTGAAGCTTTCTTT.

A few counts support this clonotype. The V and J genes are TRBV28 and TRBJ1-5; perhaps TRBD1 as D (5 bases). This CDR3 is built from 14 residues. Looked up from germline, CDR1 is MDHEN and CDR2 is SYDVKM. V was pared by 5 bases and J by 3 bases, with 11 bases between. The CDR3 spells CASSRQPYNQPQHF. The CDR3 DNA follows: TGTGCCAGCAGTAGACAGCCTTACAATCAGCCCCAGCATTTT.

This clonotype was seen many times. CDR3 in DNA: TGCAGCGTTGGAATTGGACAGGGAAACGGTGGCTACACCTTC. Amino acid sequence: CSVGIGQGNGGYTF. The chain carries TRBV29-1 and TRBJ1-2, with TRBD1 matching over 8 bases. The length of the CDR3 is 14 residues. The V and J ends lost 4 bases and 7 bases, in that order; junction bases with no gene match: 11. CDR1 is SQVTM and CDR2 is ANQGSEA in the germline V gene. The full variable domain, rest sourced from reference TRBV29-1 and TRBJ1-2, is SAVISQKPSRDICQRGTSLTIQCQVDSQVTMMFWYRQQPGQSLTLIATANQGSEATYESGFVIDKFPISRPNLTFSTLTVSNMSPEDSSIYLCSVGIGQGNGGYTFGSGTRLTVV.

This clonotype was counted between two and nine times. The V call is TRBV12-3 or TRBV12-4, the J call TRBJ2-4; 10 nucleotides match TRBD2. V lost 3 bases and J lost 8; bases outside the gene matches: 7. The CDR3 runs 15 residues. Here the CDR3 DNA reads TGTGCCAGCAGTTTCTTAGCGGGGGGTCCTGACATTCAGTACTTC. Protein product: CASSFLAGGPDIQYF.

This clonotype was picked up a small number of times. This chain links TRBV12-3 or TRBV12-4 with TRBJ1-1; no clear D. The CDR3 spans 15 residues. The germline V and J ends were trimmed by 3 bases and 1 base, with 12 bases remaining between them. The CDR3 DNA reads TGTGCCAGCAGTTTGGGCAGACCCAAGAACACTGAAGCTTTCTTT. Translation gives CASSLGRPKNTEAFF.

This clonotype was detected ten times or more. The chain uses TRBV6-2 or TRBV6-3 and TRBJ1-1; D is uncertain. Germline V gene sequence: CDR1 MNHEY, CDR2 SVGEGT. CDR3 length: 15 residues. Trimming took off 3 bases at V and 5 bases at J, with 16 bases between the two ends. The DNA for the CDR3 is TGTGCCAGCAGTTATCCTAACCTTGGAGGAACTGAAGCTTTCTTT. Amino acid sequence: CASSYPNLGGTEAFF.

Only a few counts were recorded for this clonotype. The chain links TRBV27 to TRBJ2-6, with D possibly TRBD1 on 6 matching bases. Trimming stripped 3 bases from V and 2 bases from J, with 8 bases between. The CDR3 has 15 amino acids. CDR1 and CDR2 (germline): MNHEY, SMNVEV (reference sequence). CDR3: CASSFHRAGANVLTF. The CDR3 bases are TGTGCCAGCAGTTTTCACAGGGCTGGGGCCAACGTCCTGACTTTC.

This clonotype was seen repeatedly, ten times or more. This chain links TRBV5-1 with TRBJ2-1, with 9 bases matching TRBD1. There are 15 residues in the CDR3. Looked up from germline, CDR1 is SGHRS and CDR2 is YFSETQ. The V gene end was trimmed by 4 bases and the J gene end by 3 bases; junction bases not matched to a gene: 5. The chain's CDR3 is CASSPRTGVYNEQFF. The CDR3 DNA reads as TGCGCCAGCAGCCCGCGGACAGGGGTCTACAATGAGCAGTTCTTC.

Written as DNA, the CDR3 is TGCAGTGCTAGAGACAGGGACGAGCAGTACTTC. Protein: CSARDRDEQYF. The V and J genes are TRBV20-1 and TRBJ2-7; tentatively, D is TRBD1 (5 bases). CDR3 length equals 11 residues. Deletions cut 0 bases from V and 5 bases from J, with 5 bases between. Germline CDR1 reads DFQATT; CDR2 reads SNEGSKA (reference sequence).

This clonotype was observed a handful of times. This chain links TRBV9 with TRBJ1-1; no reliable D call. The length of the CDR3 is 19 residues. The V end lost 4 bases, the J end lost 1 base, and 26 bases lay between the germline ends. CDR1 and CDR2 (germline): SGDLS, YYNGEE. The CDR3 spells CASSLRPTSGEGTNTEAFF. For the CDR3, the DNA is TGTGCCAGCAGCCTCCGACCTACCTCCGGGGAGGGAACGAACACTGAAGCTTTCTTT.

The V call is TRBV20-1, the J call TRBJ2-7, with 10 bases fitting TRBD2. Unmatched junction bases numbered 3, after V lost 0 bases and J lost 1 base. The V gene's germline CDR1 is DFQATT and CDR2 SNEGSKA (reference sequence). The CDR3 length is 15 residues. The CDR3 DNA follows: TGCAGTGCTAGAGATCTACTAGCGGGGTCCTACGAGCAGTACTTC. This encodes CSARDLLAGSYEQYF.

This clonotype occurred a few times. The gene calls are TRBV28 and TRBJ1-6, with D possibly matching TRBD1 (6 bases). Germline V CDR1 and CDR2: MDHEN, SYDVKM. V gave up 7 bases and J gave up 2 bases, with 15 bases separating them. The CDR3 contains 16 residues. In DNA, the CDR3 is TGTGCCAGCACCGAAAACAGGGAAACCTATAATTCACCCCTCCACTTT. Protein sequence: CASTENRETYNSPLHF.

This clonotype was observed many times. The chain is built from TRBV20-1 and TRBJ2-6; TRBD1 aligns across 8 bases. V lost 1 base, J lost 0 bases, and 8 bases stayed unmatched. The CDR3 runs to 18 residues. CDR1 and CDR2 (germline): DFQATT, SNEGSKA (reference sequence). Here the CDR3 reads CSARVSGQGLSGANVLTF. The CDR3 bases are TGCAGTGCTAGAGTGTCTGGACAGGGTCTCTCTGGGGCCAACGTCCTGACTTTC.

This clonotype showed up many times. The chain carries TRBV27 and TRBJ1-6; no reliable D call. This CDR3 contains 13 residues. The germline gives CDR1 MNHEY, CDR2 SMNVEV (reference sequence). V shed 7 bases and J shed 0 bases, with 4 bases lying between them. CDR3 loop: CASKPSYNSPLHF. DNA of the CDR3: TGTGCCAGCAAACCCTCCTATAATTCACCCCTCCACTTT.

The gene calls are TRBV24-1 and TRBJ2-3; D unresolved. This CDR3 spans 15 amino acids. Trimming pared 1 base from V and 1 base from J, leaving 8 bases between. In germline, CDR1 is KGHDR, CDR2 SFDVKD. CDR3 protein: CATSDFEVGTDTQYF. The CDR3 bases are TGTGCCACCAGTGATTTCGAGGTCGGCACAGATACGCAGTATTTT.

The table lists this clonotype with many counts. V and J are TRBV11-3 and TRBJ2-7; D uncertain. The germline gives CDR1 SGHNT, CDR2 YENEEA. The CDR3 sequence is 13 residues long. V was trimmed by 2 bases and J by 5 bases, leaving 10 bases between them. The CDR3: CASSLPGSDEQYF. In DNA, the CDR3 is TGTGCCAGCAGCTTACCGGGTTCGGACGAGCAGTACTTC.

The chain is built from TRBV6-1 and TRBJ2-3; 8 nucleotides agree with TRBD2. The CDR3 is 16 amino acids. Germline lookup yields CDR1 MNHNS and CDR2 SASEGT. V shed 6 bases, J shed 2 bases, and the junction held 10 bases outside the gene matches. This chain's CDR3 is CASRAEMRGVTDTQYF. CDR3 DNA: TGTGCCAGCAGGGCAGAGATGCGGGGGGTCACAGATACGCAGTATTTT.

The V gene is TRBV6-5, the J gene TRBJ1-3; no firm D call. The CDR3 has 15 residues. The germline V and J ends were trimmed by 1 base and 7 bases, with 14 bases remaining between them. Germline-derived CDR1 and CDR2 are MNHEY and SVGAGI. The chain's CDR3 is CASSYYWGGRNTIYF. CDR3 sequence (DNA): TGTGCCAGCAGTTACTATTGGGGAGGGCGGAACACCATATATTTT.

In this sample, this clonotype turned up many times. This chain connects TRBV27 to TRBJ1-3; D is unclear. The V gene lost 5 bases and the J gene lost 2 bases, with 13 bases spanning the gap. Per the germline V gene, CDR1 is MNHEY and CDR2 is SMNVEV (reference sequence). This CDR3 has 15 residues. CDR3 nucleotide sequence: TGTGCCAGCAGTCCGTCAGGTGACCCTGGAAACACCATATATTTT. It translates to CASSPSGDPGNTIYF.

This clonotype was observed a handful of times. The chain has TRBV5-1 and TRBJ2-7; D uncertain. V lost 4 bases and J 2 bases, leaving 10 bases between the germline ends. The CDR3 covers 13 residues. CDR1 and CDR2 from the germline V gene are SGHRS and YFSETQ. CDR3 bases: TGCGCCAGCAGCATCACGACACCCTACGAGCAGTACTTC. The encoded protein is CASSITTPYEQYF.

This clonotype was picked up a small number of times. The chain carries TRBV10-3 and TRBJ2-1; tentative D call: TRBD2 (6 bases). Germline lookup yields CDR1 ENHRY and CDR2 SYGVKD. The CDR3 totals 12 residues. The V end was cut by 9 bases, the J end by 10 bases, with 16 bases between. CDR3 sequence: CAMTDGGREQFF. CDR3 DNA: TGTGCCATGACTGATGGAGGGCGAGAGCAGTTCTTC.